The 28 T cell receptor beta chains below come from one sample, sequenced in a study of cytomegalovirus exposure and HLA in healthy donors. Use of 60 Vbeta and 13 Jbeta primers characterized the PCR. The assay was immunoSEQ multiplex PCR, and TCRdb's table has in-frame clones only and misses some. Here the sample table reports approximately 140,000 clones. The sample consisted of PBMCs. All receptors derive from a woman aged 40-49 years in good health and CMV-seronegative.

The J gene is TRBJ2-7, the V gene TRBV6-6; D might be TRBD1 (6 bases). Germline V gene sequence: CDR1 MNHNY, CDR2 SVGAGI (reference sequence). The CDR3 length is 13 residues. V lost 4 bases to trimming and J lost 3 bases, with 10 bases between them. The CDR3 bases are TGTGCCAGCAGTTTAATACAGGGCTACGAGCAGTACGTC. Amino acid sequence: CASSLIQGYEQYV.

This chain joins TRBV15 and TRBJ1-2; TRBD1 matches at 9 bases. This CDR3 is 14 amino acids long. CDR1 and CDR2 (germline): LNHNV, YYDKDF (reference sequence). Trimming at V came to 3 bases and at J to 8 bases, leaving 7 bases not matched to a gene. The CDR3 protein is CATSRRQGVWGYTF. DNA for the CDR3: TGTGCCACCAGCAGGAGACAGGGGGTGTGGGGCTACACCTTC.

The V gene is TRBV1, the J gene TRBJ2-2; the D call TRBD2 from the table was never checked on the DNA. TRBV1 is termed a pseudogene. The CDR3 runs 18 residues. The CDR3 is CTSSQERSGRRGPGELFF. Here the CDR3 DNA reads TGCACCAGCAGCCAAGAAAGATCAGGGCGGAGGGGCCCCGGGGAGCTGTTTTTT.

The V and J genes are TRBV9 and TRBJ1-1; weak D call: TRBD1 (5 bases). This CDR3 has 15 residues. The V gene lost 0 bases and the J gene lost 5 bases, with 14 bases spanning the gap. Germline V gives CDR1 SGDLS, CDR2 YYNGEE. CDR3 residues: CASSVDSGGWTEAFF. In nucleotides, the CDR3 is TGTGCCAGCAGCGTAGATTCGGGGGGTTGGACTGAAGCTTTCTTT.

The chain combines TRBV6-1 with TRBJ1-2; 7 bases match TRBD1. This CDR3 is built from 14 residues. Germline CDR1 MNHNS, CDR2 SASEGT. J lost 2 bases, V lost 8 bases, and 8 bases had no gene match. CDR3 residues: CASEVGRGNYGYTF. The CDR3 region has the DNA TGTGCCAGCGAAGTGGGCAGGGGGAACTATGGCTACACCTTC.

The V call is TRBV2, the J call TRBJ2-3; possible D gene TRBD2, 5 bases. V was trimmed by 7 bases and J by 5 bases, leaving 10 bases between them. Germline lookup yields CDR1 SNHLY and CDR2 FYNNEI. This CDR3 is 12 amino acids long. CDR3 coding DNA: TGTGCCAGCAAAATTGAGGGAGATACGCAGTATTTT. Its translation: CASKIEGDTQYF.

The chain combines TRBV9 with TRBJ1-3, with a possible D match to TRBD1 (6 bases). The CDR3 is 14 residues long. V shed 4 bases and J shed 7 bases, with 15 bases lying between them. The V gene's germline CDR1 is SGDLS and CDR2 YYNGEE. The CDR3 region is CASSLSSQGNTIYF. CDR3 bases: TGTGCCAGCAGCCTAAGTAGTCAGGGGAACACCATATATTTT. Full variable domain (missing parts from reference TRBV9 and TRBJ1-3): DSGVTQTPKHLITATGQRVTLRCSPRSGDLSVYWYQQSLDQGLQFLIQYYNGEERAKGNILERFSAQQFPDLHSELNLSSLELGDSALYFCASSLSSQGNTIYFGEGSWLTVV.

The CDR3 DNA is TGTGCCAGCAGCCTCCGAGGGGGCGCAGGTCTTCAGCCCCAGCATTTT. Its translation: CASSLRGGAGLQPQHF. This chain joins TRBV7-2 and TRBJ1-5; TRBD1 matches 7 bases. V dropped 5 bases and J dropped 6; count of bases not matched to a gene: 13. The CDR3 is 16 residues long. Germline CDR1 and CDR2: SGHTA and FQGNSA. Filled out from reference TRBV7-2 and TRBJ1-5, the complete variable domain reads GAGVSQSPSNKVTEKGKDVELRCDPISGHTALYWYRQSLGQGLEFLIYFQGNSAPDKSGLPSDRFSAERTGGSVSTLTIQRTQQEDSAVYLCASSLRGGAGLQPQHFGDGTRLSIL.

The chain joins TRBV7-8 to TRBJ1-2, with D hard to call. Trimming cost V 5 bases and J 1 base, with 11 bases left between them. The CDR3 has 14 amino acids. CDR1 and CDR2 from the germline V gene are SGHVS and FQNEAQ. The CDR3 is CASSPPWLNYGYTF. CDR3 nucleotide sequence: TGTGCCAGCAGCCCCCCCTGGCTTAACTATGGCTACACCTTC.

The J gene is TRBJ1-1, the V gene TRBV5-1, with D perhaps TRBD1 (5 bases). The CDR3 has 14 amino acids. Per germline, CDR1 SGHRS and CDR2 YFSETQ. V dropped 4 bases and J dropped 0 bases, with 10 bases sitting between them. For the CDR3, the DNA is TGCGCCAGCAGCAGGGGCAGCATGAACACTGAAGCTTTCTTT. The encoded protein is CASSRGSMNTEAFF.

The CDR3 DNA reads as TGTGCCAGCAGCAACCGGGACAGGATTCCGAACACTGAAGCTTTCTTT. This sequence encodes CASSNRDRIPNTEAFF. The rearrangement links TRBV7-2 to TRBJ1-1, with 8 positions matching TRBD1. CDR1 and CDR2 (germline): SGHTA, FQGNSA. The CDR3 has 16 amino acids. J lost 1 base, V lost 5 bases, and 9 bases had no gene match.

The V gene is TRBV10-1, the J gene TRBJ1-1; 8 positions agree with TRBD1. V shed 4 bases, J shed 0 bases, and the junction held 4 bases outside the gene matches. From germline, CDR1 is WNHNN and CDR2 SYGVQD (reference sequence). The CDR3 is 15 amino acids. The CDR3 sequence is CASSGTGLMNTEAFF. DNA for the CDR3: TGCGCCAGCAGTGGGACAGGGCTCATGAACACTGAAGCTTTCTTT.

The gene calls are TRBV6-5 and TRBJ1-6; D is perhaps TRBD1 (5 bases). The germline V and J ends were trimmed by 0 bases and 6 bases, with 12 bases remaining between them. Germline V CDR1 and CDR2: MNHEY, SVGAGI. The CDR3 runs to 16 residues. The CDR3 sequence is CASSYSQGRGNSPLHF. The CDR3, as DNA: TGTGCCAGCAGTTACTCCCAGGGTAGGGGTAATTCACCCCTCCACTTT.

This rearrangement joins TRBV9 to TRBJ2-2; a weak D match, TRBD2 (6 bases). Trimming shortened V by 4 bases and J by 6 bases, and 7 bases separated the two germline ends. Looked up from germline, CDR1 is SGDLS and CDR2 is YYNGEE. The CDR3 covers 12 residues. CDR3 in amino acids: CASSLASGELFF. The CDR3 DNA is TGTGCCAGCAGCCTAGCGTCCGGGGAGCTGTTTTTT.

CDR3 region: CASSGGGGTDTQYF. CDR3 nucleotides: TGTGCCAGCAGTGGCGGCGGGGGCACAGATACGCAGTATTTT. The chain carries TRBV6-4 and TRBJ2-3; D is perhaps TRBD2 (6 bases). There are 14 residues in the CDR3. Germline lookup yields CDR1 MRHNA and CDR2 SNTAGT. The germline V and J ends were trimmed by 4 bases and 1 base, with 9 bases remaining between them.

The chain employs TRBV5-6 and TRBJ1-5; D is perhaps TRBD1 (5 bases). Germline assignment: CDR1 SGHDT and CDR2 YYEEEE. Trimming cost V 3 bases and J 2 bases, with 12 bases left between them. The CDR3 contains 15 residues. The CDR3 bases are TGTGCCAGCAGCTCGGGGACTGCCCGCAATCAGCCCCAGCATTTT. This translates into CASSSGTARNQPQHF.

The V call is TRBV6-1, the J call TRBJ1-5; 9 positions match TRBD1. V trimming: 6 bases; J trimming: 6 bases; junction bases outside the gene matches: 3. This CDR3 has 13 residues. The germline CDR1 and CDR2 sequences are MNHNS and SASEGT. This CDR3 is CASRGQGGQPQHF. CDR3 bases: TGTGCCAGCAGGGGACAGGGAGGTCAGCCCCAGCATTTT.

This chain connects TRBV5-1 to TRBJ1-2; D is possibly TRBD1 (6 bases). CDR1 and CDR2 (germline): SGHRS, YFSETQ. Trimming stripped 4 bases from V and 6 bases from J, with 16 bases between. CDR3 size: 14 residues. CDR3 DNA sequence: TGCGCCAGCAGCATTAGGACAGCCAGGGATGGCTACACCTTC. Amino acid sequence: CASSIRTARDGYTF.

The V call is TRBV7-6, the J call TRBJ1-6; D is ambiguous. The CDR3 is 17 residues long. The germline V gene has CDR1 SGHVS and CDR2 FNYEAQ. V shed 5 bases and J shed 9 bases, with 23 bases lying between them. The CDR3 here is CASSVSSPNRGSSPLHF. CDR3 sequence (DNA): TGTGCCAGCAGCGTTAGCTCACCGAACCGCGGGAGTTCACCCCTCCACTTT.

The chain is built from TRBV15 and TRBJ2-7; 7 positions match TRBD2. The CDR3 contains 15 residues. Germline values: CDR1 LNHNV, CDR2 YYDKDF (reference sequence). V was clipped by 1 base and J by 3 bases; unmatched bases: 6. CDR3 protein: CATSRGGSGFYEQYF. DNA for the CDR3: TGTGCCACCAGCAGAGGGGGTAGCGGGTTCTACGAGCAGTACTTC.

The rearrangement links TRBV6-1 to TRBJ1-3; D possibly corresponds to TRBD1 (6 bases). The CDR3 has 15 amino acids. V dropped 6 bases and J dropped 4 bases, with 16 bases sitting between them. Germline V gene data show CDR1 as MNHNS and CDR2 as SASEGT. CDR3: CASRKRGGQGNTIYF. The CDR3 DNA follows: TGTGCCAGCAGAAAGAGGGGGGGGCAAGGAAACACCATATATTTT.

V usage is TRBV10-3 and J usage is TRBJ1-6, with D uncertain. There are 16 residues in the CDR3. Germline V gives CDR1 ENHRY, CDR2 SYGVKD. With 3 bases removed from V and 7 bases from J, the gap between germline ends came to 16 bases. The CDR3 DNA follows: TGTGCCATCAGTGAATTTCGCGGGGTCCACAATTCACCCCTCCACTTT. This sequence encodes CAISEFRGVHNSPLHF.

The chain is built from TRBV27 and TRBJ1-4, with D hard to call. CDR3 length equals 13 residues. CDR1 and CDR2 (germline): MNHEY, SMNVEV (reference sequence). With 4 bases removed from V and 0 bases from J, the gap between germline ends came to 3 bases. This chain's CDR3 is CASSSSTNEKLFF. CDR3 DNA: TGTGCCAGCAGTTCCTCAACTAATGAAAAACTGTTTTTT.

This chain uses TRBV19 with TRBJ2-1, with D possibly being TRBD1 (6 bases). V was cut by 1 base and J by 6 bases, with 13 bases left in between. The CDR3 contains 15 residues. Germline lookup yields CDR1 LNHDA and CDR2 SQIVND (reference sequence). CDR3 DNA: TGTGCCAGTAGTATAGCCCCCACAGGGCCCAATGAGCAGTTCTTC. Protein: CASSIAPTGPNEQFF. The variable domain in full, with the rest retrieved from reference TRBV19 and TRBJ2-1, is DGGITQSPKYLFRKEGQNVTLSCEQNLNHDAMYWYRQDPGQGLRLIYYSQIVNDFQKGDIAEGYSVSREKKESFPLTVTSAQKNPTAFYLCASSIAPTGPNEQFFGPGTRLTVL.

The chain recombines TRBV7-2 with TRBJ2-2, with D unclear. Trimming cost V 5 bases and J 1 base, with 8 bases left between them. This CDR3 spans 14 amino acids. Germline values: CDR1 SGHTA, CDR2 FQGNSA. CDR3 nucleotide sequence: TGTGCCAGCAGCATCCGGAGGAACACCGGGGAGCTGTTTTTT. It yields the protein CASSIRRNTGELFF. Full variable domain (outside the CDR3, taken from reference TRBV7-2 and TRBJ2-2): GAGVSQSPSNKVTEKGKDVELRCDPISGHTALYWYRQSLGQGLEFLIYFQGNSAPDKSGLPSDRFSAERTGGSVSTLTIQRTQQEDSAVYLCASSIRRNTGELFFGEGSRLTVL.

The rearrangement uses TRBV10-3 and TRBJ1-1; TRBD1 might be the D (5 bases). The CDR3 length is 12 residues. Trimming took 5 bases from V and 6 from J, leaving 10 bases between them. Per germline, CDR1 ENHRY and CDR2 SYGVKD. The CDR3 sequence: CAISRQGAEAFF. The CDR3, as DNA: TGTGCCATCAGTAGGCAGGGCGCTGAAGCTTTCTTT.

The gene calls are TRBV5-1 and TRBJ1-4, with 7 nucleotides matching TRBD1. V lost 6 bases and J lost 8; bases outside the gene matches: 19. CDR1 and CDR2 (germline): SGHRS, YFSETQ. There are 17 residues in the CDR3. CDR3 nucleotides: TGCGCCAGCACCGATACCGACCTTCAGGGGGGTGGGGAAAAACTGTTTTTT. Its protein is CASTDTDLQGGGEKLFF.

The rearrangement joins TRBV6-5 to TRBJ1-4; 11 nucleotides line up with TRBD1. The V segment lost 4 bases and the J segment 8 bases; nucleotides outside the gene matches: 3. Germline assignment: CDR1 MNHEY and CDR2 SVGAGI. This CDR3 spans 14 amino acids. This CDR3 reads CASSFGDRGEKLFF. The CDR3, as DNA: TGTGCCAGCAGTTTCGGGGACAGGGGGGAAAAACTGTTTTTT.